These 26 T cell receptor beta chains share one sample of origin, sequenced in a study of vaccination and CD4 T cells after COVID-19. The Oncomine TCR Beta short-read assay generated sequence data from the DNA of cultured CD4+ T cells. TCRdb re-called the PCR reads through MiXCR, storing one row per CDR3 protein. The sample has 10,000 to 15,000 distinct CDR3 sequences; around 60% are singletons. Their recognized antigens are unknown. As to treatment: roughly 10-day PBMC culture with coronavirus spike peptide pools or control peptides (ViraFEST assay). Sequencing used CD4+ T cells from blood, cultured in vitro. The source is a human donor who had recovered from COVID-19.

The chain links TRBV15 to TRBJ1-5, with 8 bases aligning to TRBD1. This CDR3 is 14 amino acids long. V lost 4 bases and J lost 6; bases outside the gene matches: 5. Germline values: CDR1 LNHNV, CDR2 YYDKDF (reference sequence). The CDR3 DNA follows: TGTGCCACCAGCAAGGACAGGGTGGGTCAGCCCCAGCATTTT. Translation gives CATSKDRVGQPQHF.

This clonotype was detected a few times. This chain connects TRBV28 to TRBJ1-2; no reliable D call. This CDR3 contains 15 residues. V shed 5 bases and J shed 0 bases, with 13 bases lying between them. Germline V gene data show CDR1 as MDHEN and CDR2 as SYDVKM. The CDR3 DNA reads TGTGCCAGCAGTCTGAGGACGGGAGCTAACTATGGCTACACCTTC. It encodes CASSLRTGANYGYTF.

The V gene is TRBV5-1, the J gene TRBJ1-1; TRBD1 might be the D (6 bases). Trimming removed 5 bases from V and 1 base from J, with 18 bases in between. CDR1 SGHRS and CDR2 YFSETQ come from the germline V gene. The CDR3 is 16 amino acids. The CDR3 spells CASRFQYLTGNTEAFF. CDR3 DNA: TGCGCCAGCAGATTTCAATACCTGACAGGGAACACTGAAGCTTTCTTT.

This clonotype was seen a few times. This sequence joins TRBV6-1 and TRBJ2-6; D not resolved. Germline CDR1 is MNHNS and CDR2 is SASEGT. Trimming cost V 6 bases and J 0 bases, with 3 bases left between them. CDR3 size: 13 residues. CDR3 loop: CASRGSGANVLTF. CDR3 in DNA: TGTGCCAGCAGGGGCTCTGGGGCCAACGTCCTGACTTTC.

The chain recombines TRBV7-2 with TRBJ1-6, with TRBD1 as a possible D gene (5 bases). The germline V gene has CDR1 SGHTA and CDR2 FQGNSA. V was cut by 6 bases and J by 5 bases, with 17 bases left in between. This CDR3 spans 16 amino acids. The CDR3 sequence is CASSQNSGRNNSPLHF. The CDR3 DNA reads TGTGCCAGCAGTCAAAACTCGGGACGGAATAATTCACCCCTCCACTTT.

In this sample, this clonotype turned up once. The V gene is TRBV7-9, the J gene TRBJ2-2; D is ambiguous. Trimming cost V 3 bases and J 0 bases, with 8 bases left between them. Per the germline V gene, CDR1 is SEHNR and CDR2 is FQNEAQ (reference sequence). The length of the CDR3 is 15 residues. As DNA, the CDR3 is TGTGCCAGCAGCTTTTTCGCCGCGAACACCGGGGAGCTGTTTTTT. The encoded protein is CASSFFAANTGELFF.

V and J are TRBV2 and TRBJ1-2, with a tentative D call TRBD1 (5 bases). The CDR3 is 13 amino acids. Germline-derived CDR1 and CDR2 are SNHLY and FYNNEI. With 10 bases removed from V and 3 bases from J, the gap between germline ends came to 15 bases. The CDR3 here is CATQRGEDYGYTF. CDR3 bases: TGTGCCACCCAGAGGGGAGAGGACTATGGCTACACCTTC.

In DNA, the CDR3 is TGTGCCACCAGCAGCTCAGGGAGGGCCTACGAGCAGTACTTC. Protein product: CATSSSGRAYEQYF. This chain connects TRBV15 to TRBJ2-7, with 7 nucleotides matching TRBD2. Trimming cost V 3 bases and J 2 bases; bases outside gene matches: 4. Germline V CDR1 and CDR2: LNHNV, YYDKDF (reference sequence). The CDR3 totals 14 residues.

The chain couples TRBV2 to TRBJ2-1; D is undetermined. Germline CDR1 and CDR2: SNHLY and FYNNEI. The CDR3 extends over 12 amino acids. Trimming took off 5 bases at V and 7 bases at J, with 9 bases between the two ends. Here the CDR3 DNA reads TGTGCCAGCAGTCTAGACGCTAATGAGCAGTTCTTC. Protein product: CASSLDANEQFF.

A few counts support this clonotype. The CDR3 nucleotides read TGTGCCAGCAGTTTACGGACTTTAACAGGGAGCACTGAAGCTTTCTTT. Residues: CASSLRTLTGSTEAFF. V usage is TRBV27 and J usage is TRBJ1-1; D is possibly TRBD1 (6 bases). Germline loops: CDR1 MNHEY, CDR2 SMNVEV (reference sequence). The V gene lost 2 bases and the J gene lost 4 bases, with 17 bases spanning the gap. The CDR3 consists of 16 residues.

This chain connects TRBV2 to TRBJ2-3; D remains unclear. The CDR3 extends over 12 amino acids. V gave up 6 bases and J gave up 0 bases, with 4 bases separating them. Germline V gene sequence: CDR1 SNHLY, CDR2 FYNNEI. The CDR3 loop reads CASSLSTDTQYF. The DNA of the CDR3 is TGTGCCAGCAGCCTTAGCACAGATACGCAGTATTTT.

This rearrangement joins TRBV7-9 to TRBJ2-2, with D tentatively TRBD2 (6 bases). The CDR3 has 15 amino acids. Germline assignment: CDR1 SEHNR and CDR2 FQNEAQ (reference sequence). V shed 8 bases and J shed 3 bases, with 16 bases lying between them. CDR3 nucleotide sequence: TGTGCCAGCTTCACCGGGAGTGGTTACACCGGGGAGCTGTTTTTT. It yields the protein CASFTGSGYTGELFF. The full variable domain, in which reference TRBV7-9 and TRBJ2-2 provide the parts outside the CDR3, is DTGVSQNPRHKITKRGQNVTFRCDPISEHNRLYWYRQTLGQGPEFLTYFQNEAQLEKSRLLSDRFSAERPKGSFSTLEIQRTEQGDSAMYLCASFTGSGYTGELFFGEGSRLTVL.

The rearrangement links TRBV20-1 to TRBJ2-5; 7 bases are shared with TRBD2. Germline V gene sequence: CDR1 DFQATT, CDR2 SNEGSKA (reference sequence). J was trimmed by 5 bases and V by 5 bases; bases with no gene match: 8. This CDR3 has 13 residues. The CDR3 sequence: CSAFAGVEETQYF. The CDR3, as DNA: TGCAGTGCTTTCGCGGGAGTCGAGGAGACCCAGTACTTC.

This clonotype was detected a few times. This sequence joins TRBV2 and TRBJ1-1, with TRBD1 matching over 7 bases. CDR3 length: 14 amino acids. Germline V gene sequence: CDR1 SNHLY, CDR2 FYNNEI. The V and J ends lost 6 bases and 1 base, in that order; junction bases with no gene match: 5. The CDR3 protein is CASSRRTGNTEAFF. The CDR3 nucleotides are TGTGCCAGCAGCCGCCGGACAGGGAACACTGAAGCTTTCTTT.

The rearrangement links TRBV6-1 to TRBJ2-3; the D call may be TRBD1 or TRBD2 (6 bases each). The V gene lost 6 bases and the J gene lost 1 base, with 11 bases spanning the gap. The CDR3 has 14 amino acids. The V gene's germline CDR1 is MNHNS and CDR2 SASEGT. CDR3 nucleotide sequence: TGTGCCAGCAGGCGGGACATTGGCACAGATACGCAGTATTTT. Its translation: CASRRDIGTDTQYF.

V gene TRBV20-1 combines with J gene TRBJ1-5, with 7 bases fitting TRBD1. Germline values: CDR1 DFQATT, CDR2 SNEGSKA (reference sequence). V gave up 2 bases and J gave up 5 bases; unmatched junction bases: 12. The CDR3 runs 16 residues. Here the CDR3 reads CSARTAEPGGDQPQHF. Here the CDR3 DNA reads TGCAGTGCTAGAACCGCCGAGCCAGGGGGTGATCAGCCCCAGCATTTT.

V usage is TRBV7-2 and J usage is TRBJ1-2, with 9 bases that match TRBD1. V dropped 3 bases and J dropped 7; count of bases not matched to a gene: 3. The germline V gene has CDR1 SGHTA and CDR2 FQGNSA. CDR3 size: 13 residues. The CDR3 reads CASSLGQGGGYTF. Written as DNA, the CDR3 is TGTGCCAGCAGCTTGGGACAGGGTGGTGGCTACACCTTC.

The chain combines TRBV28 with TRBJ2-1; 9 bases are shared with TRBD2. V gave up 6 bases and J gave up 6 bases; unmatched junction bases: 3. The CDR3 covers 13 residues. CDR1 and CDR2 (germline): MDHEN, SYDVKM. The CDR3 DNA reads as TGTGCCAGCAGGAGTAGCGGGAGCAATGAGCAGTTCTTC. Its protein product is CASRSSGSNEQFF.

J is TRBJ2-1 and V is TRBV6-1; 7 bases line up with TRBD2. The germline gives CDR1 MNHNS, CDR2 SASEGT. The CDR3 runs 14 residues. Trimming took 2 bases from V and 7 from J; bases not matched to a gene: 5. In DNA form, the CDR3 reads TGTGCCAGCAGTGAAATATCGGGACTAAATGAGCAGTTCTTC. It yields the protein CASSEISGLNEQFF.

The rearrangement uses TRBV2 and TRBJ2-7; a possible D gene is TRBD2 (5 bases). The V end lost 5 bases, the J end lost 7 bases, and 9 bases lay between the germline ends. Germline V lookup: CDR1 SNHLY, CDR2 FYNNEI. The CDR3 totals 11 residues. CDR3 sequence: CASSTTGEQYF. For the CDR3, the DNA is TGTGCCAGCAGTACCACGGGGGAGCAGTACTTC.

The chain employs TRBV7-2 and TRBJ2-3; 7 bases map to TRBD2. V lost 3 bases and J lost 5; bases outside the gene matches: 5. The CDR3 spans 14 residues. Germline loops: CDR1 SGHTA, CDR2 FQGNSA. The CDR3 here is CASSFVASGDTQYF. CDR3 in DNA: TGTGCCAGCAGCTTCGTTGCTAGCGGAGATACGCAGTATTTT.

The gene calls are TRBV5-6 and TRBJ2-5; 7 bases are a match to TRBD2. Germline V gene lookup returns CDR1 SGHDT and CDR2 YYEEEE. V was pared by 4 bases and J by 3 bases, with 6 bases of the junction left unmatched. The CDR3 has 14 residues. This CDR3 reads CASSDTAGEETQYF. The CDR3 region has the DNA TGTGCCAGCAGCGACACTGCGGGAGAAGAGACCCAGTACTTC.

The chain combines TRBV20-1 with TRBJ2-7; D call uncertain. From germline, CDR1 is DFQATT and CDR2 SNEGSKA (reference sequence). This CDR3 has 11 amino acids. The V gene lost 5 bases and the J gene lost 6 bases, with 11 bases spanning the gap. CDR3 amino acids: CSALTVSEQYF. CDR3 coding DNA: TGCAGTGCTTTGACGGTGAGCGAGCAGTACTTC.

The chain employs TRBV27 and TRBJ2-1, with 12 bases fitting TRBD2. CDR1 is MNHEY and CDR2 is SMNVEV in the germline V gene (reference sequence). V trimming: 5 bases; J trimming: 0 bases; junction bases outside the gene matches: 11. There are 19 residues in the CDR3. The CDR3: CASSLDSWTSGNSYNEQFF. As DNA, the CDR3 is TGTGCCAGCAGTCTGGACAGCTGGACTAGCGGGAACTCCTACAATGAGCAGTTCTTC.

The chain links TRBV10-3 to TRBJ1-2; TRBD1 matches at 9 bases. The CDR3 is 13 residues long. Germline trimming cut 6 bases from V and 8 bases from J; bases unmatched to any gene: 7. Germline V gives CDR1 ENHRY, CDR2 SYGVKD. The CDR3 nucleotides read TGTGCCATCAGCCTAAACAGGGGGCAGGGCTACACCTTC. Protein: CAISLNRGQGYTF.

This clonotype was counted a single time. The chain employs TRBV20-1 and TRBJ2-2; 8 bases are a match to TRBD2. This CDR3 has 18 residues. The V gene's germline CDR1 is DFQATT and CDR2 SNEGSKA (reference sequence). The V segment lost 0 bases and the J segment 6 bases; nucleotides outside the gene matches: 15. CDR3 region: CSARDGGSGTGVSGELFF. CDR3 bases: TGCAGTGCTAGAGACGGCGGTAGCGGGACCGGGGTCTCCGGGGAGCTGTTTTTT.